These 11 T cell receptor beta chains were sequenced from one sample in a study of tumor and adjacent non-tumor tissue in lung cancer. The library came from three nested PCR rounds adapted from ARM-PCR protocols. TCRdb recomputed calls from the multiplex PCR reads with MiXCR, one row per CDR3 protein. Here the sample spans about 200,000 distinct CDR3 sequences, 70% to 75% being singletons. This sample's RNA came from whole unsorted tissue. The sample was lung tumor tissue. The receptors shown here come from a man aged 55 to 70 with non-small cell lung cancer.

A word on this clonotype: A much bigger clone sits one base away, suggesting this may be a read error. The genes are TRBV20-1 and TRBJ1-3; D may be TRBD1 (5 bases). Germline V gives CDR1 DFQATT, CDR2 SNEGSKA (reference sequence). The length of the CDR3 is 11 residues. CDR3 sequence reads: CGGSAGNTTYF. The CDR3 bases are TGCGGGGGTTCGGCTGGAAACACCACATATTTT.

As to this clonotype: The junction departs from germline at one end; a sequencing error may be responsible. The genes are TRBV12-3 or TRBV12-4 and TRBJ2-7; perhaps D is TRBD1 or TRBD2 (6 bases each). CDR3 length equals 15 residues. CDR3 amino acids: CANSLGSGAYYEQYF. CDR3 coding DNA: TGTGCCAACAGTTTAGGGTCGGGGGCATACTACGAACAGTACTTC.

The V call is TRBV7-2, the J call TRBJ2-4; the match to TRBD2 covers 8 bases. The CDR3 consists of 16 residues. Germline V lookup: CDR1 SGHTA, CDR2 FQGNSA. V was pared by 5 bases and J by 8 bases, with 14 bases of the junction left unmatched. As DNA, the CDR3 is TGTGCCAGCAGCCCGAAGGGCGGGGGGAAGGAGGACATTCAGTACTTC. It codes for CASSPKGGGKEDIQYF.

As concerns this clonotype: A read error may account for a junction end that differs from germline. The chain recombines TRBV11-2 with TRBJ2-7; TRBD2 agrees at 13 bases. The length of the CDR3 is 17 residues. Looked up from germline, CDR1 is SGHAT and CDR2 is FQNNGV. The CDR3 sequence is CASSSVGLAGRGYKHYF. In nucleotides, the CDR3 is TGTGCCAGCAGCTCCGTGGGACTAGCGGGGCGGGGCTACAAGCACTACTTC.

In regard to this clonotype: Since no conserved phenylalanine or tryptophan closes the CDR3, a read error is the likely cause. The V call is TRBV20-1, the J call TRBJ2-5, with 7 nucleotides matching TRBD1. This CDR3 is 14 amino acids long. Germline V gives CDR1 DFQATT, CDR2 SNEGSKA (reference sequence). The CDR3 loop reads CCAARQGEQETQYL. In DNA form, the CDR3 reads TGCTGTGCGGCGAGACAGGGAGAACAAGAGACCCAGTACTTA.

This clonotype was picked up a small number of times. A read error may explain this, as a much larger clone is one base away. This is likely a read error, given that the CDR3 carries no conserved phenylalanine or tryptophan at its end. The chain links TRBV11-2 to TRBJ1-5; unclear D gene. Trimming removed 2 bases from V and 5 bases from J, with 7 bases in between. CDR1 SGHAT and CDR2 FQNNGV come from the germline V gene. The CDR3 is made up of 13 amino acids. CDR3 sequence: CASSLSLDQPQHL. As DNA, the CDR3 is TGTGCCAGCAGCTTAAGTCTTGATCAGCCCCAGCATCTT.

Points on this clonotype: The CDR3 does not close with the conserved phenylalanine or tryptophan, likely indicating a read error. The rearrangement uses TRBV20-1 and TRBJ2-3; tentatively, D is TRBD1 or TRBD2 (5 bases each). V shed 5 bases and J shed 1 base, with 19 bases lying between them. Germline V gives CDR1 DFQATT, CDR2 SNEGSKA (reference sequence). This CDR3 is built from 16 residues. The CDR3 region is CSAWGKGRAGTDTQYS. The DNA for the CDR3 is TGCAGTGCTTGGGGGAAGGGACGGGCGGGCACAGATACGCAGTATTCT.

Concerning this clonotype: Relative to the germline gene, one junction end is altered; a read error may explain this. CDR3 sequence (DNA): TGCAATGCTAGAAAGGACGGGAATTCACCCCTCCACTTT. Translated: CNARKDGNSPLHF. The chain employs TRBV20-1 and TRBJ1-6; the D is unclear. This CDR3 has 13 amino acids. Per the germline V gene, CDR1 is DFQATT and CDR2 is SNEGSKA (reference sequence).

V and J are TRBV12-3 or TRBV12-4 and TRBJ2-7, with D tentatively TRBD2 (6 bases). The CDR3 runs to 14 residues. Trimming removed 7 bases from V and 3 bases from J, with 16 bases in between. CDR3: CASNPGTFFYEQYF. The CDR3 region has the DNA TGTGCCAGCAATCCTGGGACTTTTTTCTACGAGCAGTACTTC.

Regarding this clonotype: The conserved phenylalanine or tryptophan is not found at the CDR3 terminus, so this likely reflects a read error. The chain couples TRBV11-2 to TRBJ1-1; TRBD1 might be the D (6 bases). The CDR3 totals 13 residues. Germline CDR1 reads SGHAT; CDR2 reads FQNNGV. CDR3 DNA: TGTGTCAGCAGCCTCACAGGGTACACTGAAGCTTTCTTA. Translating gives CVSSLTGYTEAFL.

Notes on this clonotype: A read error may explain this, as a much larger clone is one base away. The rearrangement uses TRBV29-1 and TRBJ2-7, with 9 bases lining up with TRBD2. The germline gives CDR1 SQVTM, CDR2 ANQGSEA. This CDR3 region has 14 residues. Written as DNA, the CDR3 is TGCAGCTTTGAAGGGACTAGCAGCTCCTACGAGCAGTACTTC. Translation gives CSFEGTSSSYEQYF.